This T cell receptor beta chain emerged from a study of cytomegalovirus exposure and HLA in healthy donors. Findings and limits, study-wide: Later analysis indicated greater clonal expansion among HLA-associated TCR beta chains than among equally common other chains.

CDR1 SQVTM and CDR2 ANQGSEA come from the germline V gene. The V and J ends lost 6 bases and 4 bases, in that order; junction bases with no gene match: 9. The CDR3 runs to 13 residues. The PCR was carried out with 60 Vbeta primers and 13 Jbeta primers. Profiling relied on immunoSEQ multiplex PCR, and the TCRdb table lists in-frame clones only, not all of them. This sample carries around 35,000 clones, with under 2% going to the ten biggest clones. Of note for this clone: As yet, its antigen is unknown.

This TCR was sampled from a woman aged 35 to 49 in good health and CMV-seropositive. The V gene is TRBV29-1, the J gene TRBJ2-7; TRBD2 aligns across 7 bases. Sequencing was performed on PBMCs. The CDR3 loop is CSVAAGVLYEQYF. CDR3 DNA sequence: TGCAGCGTGGCGGCGGGGGTGTTATACGAGCAGTACTTC.